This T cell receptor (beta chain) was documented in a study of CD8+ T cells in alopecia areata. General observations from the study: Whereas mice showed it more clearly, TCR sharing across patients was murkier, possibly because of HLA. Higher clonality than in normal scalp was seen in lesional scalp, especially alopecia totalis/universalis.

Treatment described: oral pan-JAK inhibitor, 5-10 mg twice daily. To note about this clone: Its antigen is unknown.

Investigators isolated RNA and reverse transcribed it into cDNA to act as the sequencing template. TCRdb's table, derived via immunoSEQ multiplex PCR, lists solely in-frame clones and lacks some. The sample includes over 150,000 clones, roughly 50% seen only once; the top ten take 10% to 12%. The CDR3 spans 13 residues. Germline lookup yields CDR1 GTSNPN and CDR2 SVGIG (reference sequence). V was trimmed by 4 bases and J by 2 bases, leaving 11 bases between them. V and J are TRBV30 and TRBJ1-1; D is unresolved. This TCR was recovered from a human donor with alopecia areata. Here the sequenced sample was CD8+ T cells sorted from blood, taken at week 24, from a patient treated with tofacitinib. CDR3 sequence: CAWTPTPNTEAFF. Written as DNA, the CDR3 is TGTGCCTGGACCCCGACACCTAACACTGAAGCTTTCTTT.